This T cell receptor beta chain was retrieved from a study of Graves' ophthalmopathy and Graves' hyperthyroidism. RNA transcripts served as template for amplifying TCR beta CDR3 sequences. An opening RT-PCR round employed HTBI primers and preceded a second-round multiplex PCR. TCRdb called the multiplex PCR reads again in MiXCR, with one record for every CDR3 protein. The sample shows 300,000 to 450,000 distinct CDR3 sequences, about a sixth of them seen only once. This TCR was recovered from an adult woman with stable Graves' hyperthyroidism. Sequencing was carried out using peripheral blood.

The CDR3 sequence is CASSSGRWNTEAFF. The CDR3 region has the DNA TGTGCCAGCAGCTCTGGGAGGTGGAACACTGAAGCTTTCTTT. The gene calls are TRBV6-1 and TRBJ1-1; D unresolved. This CDR3 is built from 14 residues. V lost 6 bases, J lost 1 base, and 12 bases lay in between. Germline V gene sequence: CDR1 MNHNS, CDR2 SASEGT.